The 15 T cell receptor beta chains below come from one sample, sequenced in a study of regulatory T cells in long-lasting Graves disease. Both iRepertoire HTBI primers and Arm-PCR of CDR3 regions were used to build the TCR beta libraries. TCRdb recomputed calls from the multiplex PCR reads with MiXCR, one row per CDR3 protein. The table lists about 530,000 distinct CDR3 sequences, 15% to 20% of them singletons. Time point meaning: newly diagnosed GD, antithyroid drugs for less than 3 months. After RNA was extracted from PBMCs, the TCR library was made from it. A further study also used this sample, focusing on T cells in Graves' hyperthyroidism and ophthalmopathy.

This material consisted of peripheral blood mononuclear cells (PBMCs), taken at new diagnosis, from a patient treated with antithyroid drugs. The receptors derive from a woman aged 40 to 65 with Graves disease.

Many counts were recorded for this clonotype. The CDR3 here is CASRDGGRSSYEQYF. The CDR3 nucleotides read TGTGCCAGCAGAGACGGCGGCAGGAGCTCCTACGAGCAGTACTTC. The chain couples TRBV6-1 to TRBJ2-7; no definite D call. This CDR3 has 15 amino acids. The V gene's germline CDR1 is MNHNS and CDR2 SASEGT. V lost 6 bases to trimming and J lost 0 bases, with 15 bases between them.

The chain joins TRBV7-6 to TRBJ2-3, with TRBD1 matching 7 bases. The CDR3 spans 14 residues. Germline-derived CDR1 and CDR2 are SGHVS and FNYEAQ. V trimming: 5 bases; J trimming: 6 bases; junction bases outside the gene matches: 8. CDR3 DNA sequence: TGTGCCAGCAGCCGAGGGGGCGCCTGGGATACGCAGTATTTT. Its protein is CASSRGGAWDTQYF.

The chain joins TRBV10-3 to TRBJ2-1; TRBD2 matches 8 bases. The CDR3 length is 15 residues. Trimming at V came to 4 bases and at J to 6 bases, leaving 8 bases not matched to a gene. The germline CDR1 and CDR2 sequences are ENHRY and SYGVKD. In DNA, the CDR3 is TGTGCCATCAGTGGAGGGGGACTAGAATTCAATGAGCAGTTCTTC. Its translation is CAISGGGLEFNEQFF.

The table lists this clonotype with many counts. The genes are TRBV2 and TRBJ1-2, with a possible D match to TRBD1 (5 bases). V lost 8 bases, J lost 6 bases, and 13 bases lay in between. Germline CDR1 reads SNHLY; CDR2 reads FYNNEI. This CDR3 is 12 amino acids long. For the CDR3, the DNA is TGTGCCAGCCGTGGGACCCCAAATGGCTACACCTTC. Translating gives CASRGTPNGYTF.

The chain links TRBV2 to TRBJ1-5; D is unclear. Trimming cost V 7 bases and J 9 bases, with 16 bases left between them. The CDR3 consists of 13 residues. Germline CDR1 SNHLY, CDR2 FYNNEI. The CDR3 nucleotides are TGTGCCAGCACCGAAATACAGCAACGGCCCCAGCATTTT. Its protein is CASTEIQQRPQHF.

This chain joins TRBV19 and TRBJ1-5; 8 bases align to TRBD1. Unmatched junction bases numbered 10, after V lost 6 bases and J lost 3 bases. Germline CDR1 is LNHDA and CDR2 is SQIVND (reference sequence). The CDR3 totals 16 residues. The CDR3 protein is CASRRPGTGFNQPQHF. Here the CDR3 DNA reads TGTGCCAGTAGGCGACCCGGGACAGGATTCAATCAGCCCCAGCATTTT.

This clonotype has a count of ten or more. This chain connects TRBV2 to TRBJ1-4; possible D gene TRBD1, 6 bases. This CDR3 region has 15 residues. Germline V gene sequence: CDR1 SNHLY, CDR2 FYNNEI. Trimming left V 4 bases short and J 8 bases short, with 17 bases between. CDR3 DNA sequence: TGTGCCAGCAGTGGAGACAGGAACCTGGGAGAAAAACTGTTTTTT. Translating gives CASSGDRNLGEKLFF.

The chain couples TRBV19 to TRBJ1-5; D may be TRBD1 (5 bases). V gave up 2 bases and J gave up 0 bases, with 8 bases separating them. This CDR3 spans 15 amino acids. Germline V gene data show CDR1 as LNHDA and CDR2 as SQIVND (reference sequence). Here the CDR3 reads CASSITGPSNQPQHF. The DNA for the CDR3 is TGTGCCAGTAGTATAACGGGGCCTAGCAATCAGCCCCAGCATTTT. The full variable domain, its missing parts supplied by reference TRBV19 and TRBJ1-5, is DGGITQSPKYLFRKEGQNVTLSCEQNLNHDAMYWYRQDPGQGLRLIYYSQIVNDFQKGDIAEGYSVSREKKESFPLTVTSAQKNPTAFYLCASSITGPSNQPQHFGDGTRLSIL.

Concerning this clonotype: A clone one base away is much larger, so this may be a read error. The rearrangement joins TRBV19 to TRBJ1-1, with 7 bases that match TRBD1. The V gene's germline CDR1 is LNHDA and CDR2 SQIVND (reference sequence). The CDR3 extends over 14 amino acids. CDR3 protein: CVSSLQGYRTEAFF. CDR3 bases: TGTGTCAGTAGCCTACAGGGGTATAGGACTGAAGCTTTCTTT.

This clonotype was detected a few times. This chain joins TRBV5-6 and TRBJ2-5, with D perhaps matching TRBD2 (7 bases). Germline CDR1 SGHDT, CDR2 YYEEEE. With 2 bases removed from V and 1 base from J, the gap between germline ends came to 12 bases. This CDR3 is built from 15 residues. The CDR3 bases are TGTGCCAGCAGCTTTCGGGGGGCGGGCCAAGAGACCCAGTACTTC. It encodes CASSFRGAGQETQYF.

V and J are TRBV18 and TRBJ2-3; no definite D call. Germline values: CDR1 KGHSH, CDR2 LQKENI. The V end lost 3 bases, the J end lost 10 bases, and 11 bases lay between the germline ends. CDR3 length: 12 residues. The chain's CDR3 is CASSPAADSQYF. CDR3 DNA: TGTGCCAGCTCACCGGCAGCCGATTCGCAGTATTTT.

The J gene is TRBJ2-1, the V gene TRBV29-1, with 7 nucleotides matching TRBD2. This CDR3 region has 15 residues. Trimming took 1 base from V and 9 from J; bases not matched to a gene: 12. Germline V lookup: CDR1 SQVTM, CDR2 ANQGSEA. CDR3 DNA: TGCAGCGTTGAAGGAGATGGTGGGGGGGAGGGTGAGCAGTTCTTC. This sequence encodes CSVEGDGGGEGEQFF.

This clonotype was picked up a small number of times. This sequence joins TRBV24-1 and TRBJ2-7; D possibly matches TRBD1 or TRBD2 (6 bases each). This CDR3 region has 14 residues. Trimming removed 3 bases from V and 6 bases from J, with 14 bases in between. Germline V gene sequence: CDR1 KGHDR, CDR2 SFDVKD. CDR3 protein: CATSDPARGAEQYF. CDR3 bases: TGTGCCACCAGTGATCCTGCTAGGGGGGCCGAGCAGTACTTC.

The rearrangement joins TRBV18 to TRBJ2-7; D possibly matches TRBD1 or TRBD2 (6 bases each). Germline V CDR1 and CDR2: KGHSH, LQKENI. The CDR3 is 12 amino acids. The germline V and J ends were trimmed by 6 bases and 10 bases, with 16 bases remaining between them. CDR3 DNA: TGTGCCAGCTCGAAGGGGGGTCCGGCCCAGTACTTC. The encoded protein is CASSKGGPAQYF.

V is TRBV5-1 and J is TRBJ2-5; 8 positions agree with TRBD2. With V trimmed by 0 bases and J by 3 bases, 4 bases remained unmatched. CDR1 and CDR2 from the germline V gene are SGHRS and YFSETQ. CDR3 size: 15 residues. CDR3 nucleotides: TGCGCCAGCAGCTTGGTTAGCGGGGTTAAAGAGACCCAGTACTTC. Its translation is CASSLVSGVKETQYF.